This TCR beta chain is drawn from a study of OX40 agonist ivuxolimab in advanced cancers. Trimming took 2 bases from V and 2 from J, leaving 12 bases between them. The germline V gene has CDR1 SEHNR and CDR2 FQNEAQ (reference sequence). This CDR3 spans 15 amino acids. Clones were sequenced by immunoSEQ multiplex PCR, and TCRdb holds only the in-frame ones, with some missing. The data hold under 50,000 clones, with 75% to 90% observed a single time. This clonotype was obtained from an adult with an advanced solid tumor such as melanoma, head and neck, liver or kidney cancer. The chain employs TRBV7-9 and TRBJ2-5; D gene ambiguous. The sequenced sample was CD4+ or CD8+ T cells sorted from blood, obtained in a trial of the OX40 agonist ivuxolimab. CDR3: CASSLPLYGQETQYF. In nucleotides, the CDR3 is TGTGCCAGCAGCTTACCCCTTTACGGGCAAGAGACCCAGTACTTC.